Presented here are 18 T cell receptor beta chains from one specimen sequenced in a study of T cell responses to AZD1222 COVID-19 vaccine. The method was immunoSEQ multiplex PCR; TCRdb's version includes in-frame clones alone and lacks a portion of them. The table shows 110,000 to 150,000 clones, with about 89% occurring only once. The sample in question was peripheral blood, obtained on day 0 of AZD1222 vaccination. The source is an adult in good health.

The V and J genes are TRBV5-1 and TRBJ2-5; D call uncertain. Germline V CDR1 and CDR2: SGHRS, YFSETQ. Trimming cost V 0 bases and J 3 bases, with 9 bases left between them. The CDR3 contains 14 residues. In DNA form, the CDR3 reads TGCGCCAGCAGCTTGGGGCAAGAAGAAGAGACCCAGTACTTC. As protein: CASSLGQEEETQYF.

This clone was seen only once. This sequence joins TRBV7-9 and TRBJ2-1; 10 bases are a match to TRBD2. Trimming cost V 3 bases and J 7 bases; bases outside gene matches: 6. The CDR3 totals 15 residues. CDR1 and CDR2 (germline): SEHNR, FQNEAQ (reference sequence). In DNA form, the CDR3 reads TGTGCCAGCAGCTTTGGCCTAGCGGGAGTAAATGAGCAGTTCTTC. Residues: CASSFGLAGVNEQFF.

The chain recombines TRBV19 with TRBJ2-6, with D possibly being TRBD1 (5 bases). CDR1 is LNHDA, CDR2 SQIVND, per germline (reference sequence). V shed 9 bases and J shed 0 bases, with 15 bases lying between them. CDR3 size: 16 residues. CDR3 bases: TGTGCCAGCCGTTGGCAGGGAAGCTCTGGGGCCAACGTCCTGACTTTC. Amino acids: CASRWQGSSGANVLTF.

The CDR3 DNA sequence: TGCGCCAGCAGCTTTTTACTATCTGGGGCCAACGTCCTGACTTTC. This translates into CASSFLLSGANVLTF. The chain uses TRBV5-1 and TRBJ2-6; no definite D call. This CDR3 spans 15 amino acids. Germline V gene data show CDR1 as SGHRS and CDR2 as YFSETQ. Between the trimmed V and J ends, which lost 2 bases and 1 base, there was a span of 7 bases. The full variable domain, in which reference TRBV5-1 and TRBJ2-6 provide the parts outside the CDR3, is KAGVTQTPRYLIKTRGQQVTLSCSPISGHRSVSWYQQTPGQGLQFLFEYFSETQRNKGNFPGRFSGRQFSNSRSEMNVSTLELGDSALYLCASSFLLSGANVLTFGAGSRLTVL.

This chain uses TRBV5-1 with TRBJ2-5; D might be TRBD2 (5 bases). Trimming stripped 4 bases from V and 4 bases from J, with 14 bases between. CDR1 is SGHRS and CDR2 is YFSETQ in the germline V gene. The CDR3 has 14 residues. CDR3 amino acids: CASSQSEGRETQYF. In DNA form, the CDR3 reads TGCGCCAGCAGCCAGTCGGAAGGGAGAGAGACCCAGTACTTC.

This clone appeared once. The V and J genes are TRBV7-9 and TRBJ1-5, with D uncertain. CDR1 and CDR2 from the germline V gene are SEHNR and FQNEAQ (reference sequence). The CDR3 length is 12 residues. The V end was cut by 4 bases, the J end by 10 bases, with 11 bases between. The CDR3 protein is CASSSFSGPQHF. CDR3 nucleotide sequence: TGTGCCAGCAGCTCATTCAGCGGACCCCAGCATTTT.

The chain recombines TRBV28 with TRBJ2-7, with D maybe TRBD2 (6 bases). V was pared by 7 bases and J by 4 bases, with 23 bases between. The CDR3 has 16 amino acids. Germline CDR1 MDHEN, CDR2 SYDVKM. The CDR3 is CASIYRRGPPLYEQYF. The CDR3 bases are TGTGCCAGCATATATCGGCGGGGCCCACCACTTTACGAGCAGTACTTC.

CDR3 amino acids: CASSLGRDAAGQGYTF. As DNA, the CDR3 is TGCGCCAGCAGCTTGGGCCGTGACGCGGCAGGTCAAGGCTACACCTTC. The genes are TRBV5-1 and TRBJ1-2, with unresolved D. This CDR3 comprises 16 residues. Per germline, CDR1 SGHRS and CDR2 YFSETQ. Between the trimmed V and J ends, which lost 0 bases and 8 bases, there was a span of 20 bases.

This chain uses TRBV5-1 with TRBJ2-7; D is perhaps TRBD1 or TRBD2 (5 bases each). The CDR3 has 14 residues. The V gene's germline CDR1 is SGHRS and CDR2 YFSETQ. The V end was cut by 5 bases, the J end by 6 bases, with 18 bases between. The CDR3 spells CASREWDAWGEQYF. CDR3 sequence (DNA): TGCGCCAGCAGAGAATGGGACGCGTGGGGCGAGCAGTACTTC.

In DNA, the CDR3 is TGCGCCAGCAGCTTGGGTGAGCAGGGGGGCACTGAAGCTTTCTTT. The encoded protein is CASSLGEQGGTEAFF. The genes are TRBV5-1 and TRBJ1-1; 7 bases map to TRBD1. Germline V gene sequence: CDR1 SGHRS, CDR2 YFSETQ. Trimming removed 0 bases from V and 4 bases from J; junction bases left unmatched: 6. The CDR3 contains 15 residues.

J is TRBJ2-7 and V is TRBV19; maybe TRBD1 (5 bases). Germline CDR1 reads LNHDA; CDR2 reads SQIVND (reference sequence). Trimming removed 6 bases from V and 2 bases from J, with 14 bases in between. The CDR3 covers 14 residues. The CDR3 is CASSDRKVTYEQYF. As DNA, the CDR3 is TGTGCCAGTAGCGACAGAAAGGTTACCTACGAGCAGTACTTC.

The CDR3 sequence is CASSSGAAGNQPQHF. Written as DNA, the CDR3 is TGTGCCAGCAGCTCCGGGGCCGCGGGGAATCAGCCCCAGCATTTT. The chain recombines TRBV7-9 with TRBJ1-5; TRBD1 might be the D (5 bases). Germline-derived CDR1 and CDR2 are SEHNR and FQNEAQ (reference sequence). Between the trimmed V and J ends, which lost 4 bases and 4 bases, there was a span of 14 bases. This CDR3 has 15 residues.

V and J are TRBV6-1 and TRBJ2-1; 7 bases are shared with TRBD2. After removal of 4 bases from V and 1 base from J, the junction contained 7 bases not matched to a gene. CDR1 is MNHNS, CDR2 SASEGT, per germline. The CDR3 runs to 16 residues. CDR3 loop: CASSVGGGPSYNEQFF. CDR3 sequence (DNA): TGTGCCAGCAGTGTTGGGGGAGGGCCATCCTACAATGAGCAGTTCTTC.

The genes are TRBV11-3 and TRBJ2-1; D is ambiguous. V lost 5 bases to trimming and J lost 9 bases, with 11 bases between them. This CDR3 comprises 12 residues. Germline V lookup: CDR1 SGHNT, CDR2 YENEEA. CDR3 in DNA: TGTGCCAGCAGCCCCACCGTTGGTGAGCAGTTCTTC. Protein product: CASSPTVGEQFF.

The V gene is TRBV28, the J gene TRBJ1-5; no clear D. CDR1 is MDHEN, CDR2 SYDVKM, per germline. Trimming shortened V by 3 bases and J by 4 bases, and 13 bases separated the two germline ends. CDR3 length: 15 amino acids. CDR3 sequence reads: CASSLRFLRNQPQHF. As DNA, the CDR3 is TGTGCCAGCAGTTTGCGGTTTCTGCGGAATCAGCCCCAGCATTTT. Variable domain in full (rest from reference TRBV28 and TRBJ1-5): DVKVTQSSRYLVKRTGEKVFLECVQDMDHENMFWYRQDPGLGLRLIYFSYDVKMKEKGDIPEGYSVSREKKERFSLILESASTNQTSMYLCASSLRFLRNQPQHFGDGTRLSIL.

CDR3 protein: CASSDSQDAPNYGYTF. In DNA form, the CDR3 reads TGTGCCAGCAGTGACTCCCAGGATGCCCCTAACTATGGCTACACCTTC. The genes are TRBV6-4 and TRBJ1-2; unclear D gene. Germline lookup yields CDR1 MRHNA and CDR2 SNTAGT. The CDR3 runs to 16 residues. Trimming shortened V by 0 bases and J by 0 bases, and 11 bases separated the two germline ends.

V usage is TRBV15 and J usage is TRBJ1-2; a weak D match, TRBD1 (6 bases). The CDR3 is 14 amino acids. V shed 4 bases and J shed 8 bases, with 17 bases lying between them. CDR1 and CDR2 from the germline V gene are LNHNV and YYDKDF (reference sequence). Here the CDR3 reads CATSIRTTGEGYTF. The CDR3 nucleotides read TGTGCCACCAGCATCAGAACGACAGGTGAAGGCTACACCTTC.

The chain joins TRBV6-4 to TRBJ1-6, with D maybe TRBD1 (6 bases). Germline CDR1 MRHNA, CDR2 SNTAGT. Trimming took off 4 bases at V and 10 bases at J, with 14 bases between the two ends. This CDR3 comprises 14 residues. CDR3 bases: TGTGCCAGCAGTGGGGGGACACCCGGGTCACCCCTCCACTTT. Its protein product is CASSGGTPGSPLHF.